This is a list of T cell receptor beta chains from one sample in a study of cytomegalovirus exposure and HLA in healthy donors. Method: immunoSEQ multiplex PCR; TCRdb's copy keeps in-frame clones and lacks some. Here the sample spans around 180,000 clones, about 65% being singletons. Sequencing input: PBMCs. The source of these receptors is a girl aged 5 to 17 in good health and CMV-seronegative. Each CDR3 is given with its conserved first and last residue. D genes are given only for firm matches. Some rows mark clone size as missing; the rest say once, few, many or name a class of expanded clone.

V gene	clone size	D gene	J gene	CDR3 DNA	CDR3 protein
TRBV5-6	NA	TRBD2	TRBJ2-7	TGTGCCAGCAGCTTGGCTAGCGGGGGGGCCCCCTACGAGCAGTACTTC	CASSLASGGAPYEQYF
TRBV6-6	NA	NA	TRBJ1-4	TGTGCCAGCAGTTCGACTAATGAAAAACTGTTTTTT	CASSSTNEKLFF
TRBV2	NA	NA	TRBJ2-2	TGTGCCAGCAGTGATGGGCAGGGGTTTAGCACCGGGGAGCTGTTTTTT	CASSDGQGFSTGELFF
TRBV15	NA	TRBD1	TRBJ1-1	TGTGCCACCAGCAGAAGGACAGGTGGAGCTTTCTTT	CATSRRTGGAFF
TRBV19	NA	NA	TRBJ1-1	TGTGCCAGTAGTATTGCCCCCCCCGGGGGAGTTAACACTGAAGCTTTCTTT	CASSIAPPGGVNTEAFF
TRBV19	NA	NA	TRBJ1-1	TGTGCCAGTAGGCAGGGGACTGAAGCTTTCTTT	CASRQGTEAFF
TRBV9	NA	NA	TRBJ2-3	TGTGCCAGCAGCGTAGCCGGAGGAGGGGGCAGCACAGATACGCAGTATTTT	CASSVAGGGGSTDTQYF
TRBV15	NA	TRBD1	TRBJ2-1	TGTGCCACCAGCAGAGGGGGCGGGACAGGGCACAATGAGCAGTTCTTC	CATSRGGGTGHNEQFF
TRBV19	NA	TRBD1	TRBJ1-1	TGTGCCAGCAGGACAGGGGGTGGGAACACTGAAGCTTTCTTT	CASRTGGGNTEAFF
TRBV11-3	NA	NA	TRBJ1-1	TGTGCCAGCAGCTTAGGTCCGGGACACCAGAACGAAGCTTTCTTT	CASSLGPGHQNEAFF
TRBV7-9	few	NA	TRBJ1-1	TGTGCCAGCAGCGGGGGCGGGAACACTGAAGCTTTCTTT	CASSGGGNTEAFF
TRBV4-1	once	NA	TRBJ1-3	TGCGCCAGCAGCCAAGAGCGACAGCCTGGAAACACCATATATTTT	CASSQERQPGNTIYF
TRBV7-8	few	NA	TRBJ1-5	TGTGCCAGCAGCTCCCCCGGGAGGAGAAGCAATCAGCCCCAGCATTTT	CASSSPGRRSNQPQHF
TRBV5-1	NA	NA	TRBJ2-2	TGCGCCAGCAGCCCTGAGACACTCTCCGCCGGGGAGCTGTTTTTT	CASSPETLSAGELFF
TRBV6-1	NA	NA	TRBJ1-1	TGTGCCAGCACCCCAGGAAGGGGTTCTTTCTTT	CASTPGRGSFF